This T cell receptor beta chain was sequenced for a study of post-analysis software for immune sequencing data. Study background: The disease courses covered relapsing-remitting, secondary progressive and progressive-relapsing multiple sclerosis.

TCR beta libraries were prepared from cDNA with unique molecular identifiers. TCRdb re-derived calls from the PCR reads in MiXCR, one entry per CDR3 protein. This sample has about 680,000 distinct CDR3 sequences, with 55% to 60% found just once. Looked up from germline, CDR1 is SGHTA and CDR2 is FQGNSA. CDR3 length: 14 residues. Trimming removed 1 base from V and 3 bases from J, with 9 bases in between. Study outcomes and limitations: Significantly lower normalized Chao1 diversity was found in patients with multiple sclerosis relative to controls. Patients had higher frequencies than controls of about five TRBV segments, including TRBV5-6, TRBV5-1 and TRBV20-1.

About this clonotype: As yet, its antigen is unknown.

The V gene is TRBV7-2, the J gene TRBJ1-2; D uncertain. The receptor was isolated from a girl aged 2 to 10 with multiple sclerosis. Sequencing was carried out using blood. The CDR3 here is CASSLVVADYGYTF. The DNA for the CDR3 is TGTGCCAGCAGCTTAGTCGTTGCGGACTATGGCTACACCTTC.